The 29 T cell receptor beta chains below were found in one sample sequenced in a study of CXCR3-negative and CXCR3-positive naive CD8 T cells. 5' RACE with UMI labels generated the TRB cDNA libraries. TCRdb derives one entry per CDR3 protein from the 5' RACE reads, leaving out DNA. The sample holds some 49,000 distinct CDR3 sequences. Sequences were obtained from naive CXCR3- CD8+ T cells from blood. Subset specified: CD45RO-CCR7+CD27+CD95- naive CD8+ T cells lacking CXCR3 (TNR3-). These receptors came from a human donor in good health. Some clones in this sample may be carry-over from other donors' samples.

The rearrangement uses TRBV28 and TRBJ2-1; checking the TCRdb D call of TRBD2 is not possible without DNA. The CDR3 extends over 14 amino acids. Germline V CDR1 and CDR2: MDHEN, SYDVKM. CDR3: CASSLVGVGNEQFF.

The genes are TRBV3-1 and TRBJ1-2; TCRdb's assignment of TRBD1 cannot be checked, as there is no DNA. CDR3 size: 15 residues. CDR1 is LGHDT, CDR2 YNNKEL, per germline (reference sequence). The CDR3 here is CASSQDERTPYGYTF. Full variable domain (missing parts from reference TRBV3-1 and TRBJ1-2): DTAVSQTPKYLVTQMGNDKSIKCEQNLGHDTMYWYKQDSKKFLKIMFSYNNKELIINETVPNRFSPKSPDKAHLNLHINSLELGDSAVYFCASSQDERTPYGYTFGSGTRLTVV.

V is TRBV29-1 and J is TRBJ2-5; no DNA is available, so the TRBD1 call from TCRdb remains unchecked. Germline V gives CDR1 SQVTM, CDR2 ANQGSEA. CDR3 length equals 18 residues. CDR3 sequence: CSVWATGAHWTDQETQYF.

CDR3 amino acids: CASSLGTENQPQHF. V usage is TRBV4-3 and J usage is TRBJ1-5; TCRdb picks TRBD1, but there is no DNA to check that call. The V gene's germline CDR1 is LGHNA and CDR2 YSLEER. The CDR3 runs to 14 residues.

CDR3 sequence reads: CASSSTSSGGLGYEQYF. V is TRBV14 and J is TRBJ2-7; TCRdb gives TRBD2 as the D gene, but with no DNA this cannot be confirmed. CDR3 length equals 17 residues. The germline gives CDR1 SGHDN, CDR2 FVKESK.

J is TRBJ2-7 and V is TRBV6-9. Germline CDR1 is MNHGY and CDR2 is SVAAGI. This CDR3 comprises 12 residues. The chain's CDR3 is CASTYVGYEQYF.

V and J are TRBV28 and TRBJ2-1; TCRdb lists TRBD1, though no DNA is available to test this call. This CDR3 region has 12 residues. CDR1 is MDHEN, CDR2 SYDVKM, per germline. CDR3 sequence reads: CASSFWGPEQFF.

The genes are TRBV10-3 and TRBJ2-1. The CDR3 consists of 14 residues. Germline CDR1 is ENHRY and CDR2 is SYGVKD. The CDR3 protein is CAISVEASYNEQFF.

The chain uses TRBV5-1 and TRBJ2-3; there is no DNA to check the TCRdb D call of TRBD1. CDR3 length equals 15 residues. CDR1 and CDR2 (germline): SGHRS, YFSETQ. The CDR3 sequence is CASSFIRQNTDTQYF.

The chain has TRBV28 and TRBJ2-3; TCRdb gives TRBD1 as the D gene, but with no DNA this cannot be confirmed. Germline V CDR1 and CDR2: MDHEN, SYDVKM. The CDR3 runs to 14 residues. CDR3 region: CASTGTGAADTQYF.

This rearrangement joins TRBV7-8 to TRBJ1-1. CDR3 length equals 13 residues. The germline V gene encodes CDR1 SGHVS and CDR2 FQNEAQ. The CDR3 region is CASSLAREYEAFF.

The chain joins TRBV7-2 to TRBJ2-1; no DNA is available, so the TRBD2 call from TCRdb remains unchecked. The V gene's germline CDR1 is SGHTA and CDR2 FQGNSA. The CDR3 has 16 amino acids. CDR3 protein: CASSPRDRGPYNEQFF.

The gene calls are TRBV6-2 or TRBV6-3 and TRBJ1-2. From germline, CDR1 is MNHEY and CDR2 SVGEGT. The CDR3 totals 14 residues. The CDR3 region is CASSYSGPLYGYTF.

The chain joins TRBV7-9 to TRBJ2-1; the TRBD2 assignment by TCRdb is unverifiable without DNA. The germline V gene has CDR1 SEHNR and CDR2 FQNEAQ (reference sequence). The CDR3 runs to 15 residues. CDR3 region: CASSLRATSADEQFF.

The chain employs TRBV29-1 and TRBJ1-5; the D call of TRBD1 rests on TCRdb alone, since no DNA is present to check it. Looked up from germline, CDR1 is SQVTM and CDR2 is ANQGSEA. This CDR3 has 13 residues. The CDR3 reads CSVATGLTQPQHF.

J is TRBJ1-1 and V is TRBV6-2 or TRBV6-3. This CDR3 spans 13 amino acids. CDR1 is MNHEY and CDR2 is SVGEGT in the germline V gene. The CDR3 protein is CASEEPPNTEAFF.

The V gene is TRBV10-3, the J gene TRBJ2-7. The CDR3 runs 11 residues. Per the germline V gene, CDR1 is ENHRY and CDR2 is SYGVKD. CDR3 residues: CAISPSYEQYF.

The chain combines TRBV5-1 with TRBJ2-3; the D gene TCRdb calls, TRBD1, cannot be checked with no DNA. Germline assignment: CDR1 SGHRS and CDR2 YFSETQ. The CDR3 runs 15 residues. The CDR3: CASAKTDIGGNTQYF.

The chain has TRBV2 and TRBJ2-7. The CDR3 length is 12 residues. Germline assignment: CDR1 SNHLY and CDR2 FYNNEI. The CDR3 loop reads CASTQVSYEQYF. Combining the CDR3 with reference TRBV2 and TRBJ2-7 gives the whole variable domain EPEVTQTPSHQVTQMGQEVILRCVPISNHLYFYWYRQILGQKVEFLVSFYNNEISEKSEIFDDQFSVERPDGSNFTLKIRSTKLEDSAMYFCASTQVSYEQYFGPGTRLTVT.

V usage is TRBV4-1 and J usage is TRBJ1-2. From germline, CDR1 is MGHRA and CDR2 YSYEKL. This CDR3 is built from 14 residues. CDR3 protein: CASSQEGRMYGYTF.

This chain's CDR3 is CASSLSGGETEAFF. The chain employs TRBV7-2 and TRBJ1-1. This CDR3 comprises 14 residues. CDR1 and CDR2 from the germline V gene are SGHTA and FQGNSA. Full variable domain (remainder filled in from reference TRBV7-2 and TRBJ1-1): GAGVSQSPSNKVTEKGKDVELRCDPISGHTALYWYRQSLGQGLEFLIYFQGNSAPDKSGLPSDRFSAERTGGSVSTLTIQRTQQEDSAVYLCASSLSGGETEAFFGQGTRLTVV.

The rearrangement links TRBV9 to TRBJ2-1; checking the TCRdb D call of TRBD2 is not possible without DNA. The germline V gene encodes CDR1 SGDLS and CDR2 YYNGEE. The CDR3 is 16 amino acids. CDR3 amino acids: CASSVGVAGDRNEQFF.

This rearrangement joins TRBV14 to TRBJ2-1. This CDR3 is built from 12 residues. Germline CDR1 is SGHDN and CDR2 is FVKESK. The chain's CDR3 is CASSPDLSEQFF.

The rearrangement uses TRBV28 and TRBJ2-3; absent DNA, TCRdb's TRBD2 call cannot be checked. The CDR3 is 16 amino acids. CDR1 is MDHEN and CDR2 is SYDVKM in the germline V gene. CDR3 residues: CASCKVGLAGTDTQYF.

The chain links TRBV29-1 to TRBJ2-5. The CDR3 is 14 residues long. Germline V gives CDR1 SQVTM, CDR2 ANQGSEA. The CDR3: CSVETTIVQETQYF.

The chain employs TRBV28 and TRBJ2-1. Germline CDR1 reads MDHEN; CDR2 reads SYDVKM. The CDR3 covers 12 residues. The chain's CDR3 is CASSWSYNEQFF.

This sequence joins TRBV6-6 and TRBJ1-4. Germline CDR1 MNHNY, CDR2 SVGAGI (reference sequence). The CDR3 runs 14 residues. CDR3 region: CASSHRATNEKLFF.

V gene TRBV19 combines with J gene TRBJ2-7; TCRdb returns TRBD2, unconfirmable since there is no DNA. In germline, CDR1 is LNHDA, CDR2 SQIVND (reference sequence). The CDR3 is made up of 12 amino acids. Here the CDR3 reads CASSPRGHEQYF.

The V call is TRBV4-2, the J call TRBJ2-7; TCRdb reports TRBD1, a call that lacks DNA to check it against. This CDR3 is 18 amino acids long. Germline assignment: CDR1 LGHNA and CDR2 YNFKEQ. The CDR3: CASSQNRRGTGDKYEQYF.